This T cell receptor (beta chain) was retrieved from a study of response to subunit inactivated influenza vaccine. General study findings and limits: The study's authors posited that every seasonal influenza vaccination enlists few new T cells.

TCRdb processed the RT-PCR reads anew with MiXCR; each CDR3 protein has one entry. The sample yields about 700,000 distinct CDR3 sequences, more than 11% seen once. V was shortened by 0 bases and J by 0 bases, with 6 bases between the two germline ends. The CDR3 totals 15 residues. Germline assignment: CDR1 SGHRS and CDR2 YFSETQ. The sample holds a few counts of this clonotype. Its specificity is unknown. Sequencing was performed on PBMCs from blood, taken 14 to 15 days before vaccination. This receptor was obtained from a man aged 45-65 years who received an inactivated influenza vaccine. The V and J genes are TRBV5-1 and TRBJ1-4, with D uncertain. CDR3 loop: CASSLGAATNEKLFF. In nucleotides, the CDR3 is TGCGCCAGCAGCTTGGGGGCGGCAACTAATGAAAAACTGTTTTTT.